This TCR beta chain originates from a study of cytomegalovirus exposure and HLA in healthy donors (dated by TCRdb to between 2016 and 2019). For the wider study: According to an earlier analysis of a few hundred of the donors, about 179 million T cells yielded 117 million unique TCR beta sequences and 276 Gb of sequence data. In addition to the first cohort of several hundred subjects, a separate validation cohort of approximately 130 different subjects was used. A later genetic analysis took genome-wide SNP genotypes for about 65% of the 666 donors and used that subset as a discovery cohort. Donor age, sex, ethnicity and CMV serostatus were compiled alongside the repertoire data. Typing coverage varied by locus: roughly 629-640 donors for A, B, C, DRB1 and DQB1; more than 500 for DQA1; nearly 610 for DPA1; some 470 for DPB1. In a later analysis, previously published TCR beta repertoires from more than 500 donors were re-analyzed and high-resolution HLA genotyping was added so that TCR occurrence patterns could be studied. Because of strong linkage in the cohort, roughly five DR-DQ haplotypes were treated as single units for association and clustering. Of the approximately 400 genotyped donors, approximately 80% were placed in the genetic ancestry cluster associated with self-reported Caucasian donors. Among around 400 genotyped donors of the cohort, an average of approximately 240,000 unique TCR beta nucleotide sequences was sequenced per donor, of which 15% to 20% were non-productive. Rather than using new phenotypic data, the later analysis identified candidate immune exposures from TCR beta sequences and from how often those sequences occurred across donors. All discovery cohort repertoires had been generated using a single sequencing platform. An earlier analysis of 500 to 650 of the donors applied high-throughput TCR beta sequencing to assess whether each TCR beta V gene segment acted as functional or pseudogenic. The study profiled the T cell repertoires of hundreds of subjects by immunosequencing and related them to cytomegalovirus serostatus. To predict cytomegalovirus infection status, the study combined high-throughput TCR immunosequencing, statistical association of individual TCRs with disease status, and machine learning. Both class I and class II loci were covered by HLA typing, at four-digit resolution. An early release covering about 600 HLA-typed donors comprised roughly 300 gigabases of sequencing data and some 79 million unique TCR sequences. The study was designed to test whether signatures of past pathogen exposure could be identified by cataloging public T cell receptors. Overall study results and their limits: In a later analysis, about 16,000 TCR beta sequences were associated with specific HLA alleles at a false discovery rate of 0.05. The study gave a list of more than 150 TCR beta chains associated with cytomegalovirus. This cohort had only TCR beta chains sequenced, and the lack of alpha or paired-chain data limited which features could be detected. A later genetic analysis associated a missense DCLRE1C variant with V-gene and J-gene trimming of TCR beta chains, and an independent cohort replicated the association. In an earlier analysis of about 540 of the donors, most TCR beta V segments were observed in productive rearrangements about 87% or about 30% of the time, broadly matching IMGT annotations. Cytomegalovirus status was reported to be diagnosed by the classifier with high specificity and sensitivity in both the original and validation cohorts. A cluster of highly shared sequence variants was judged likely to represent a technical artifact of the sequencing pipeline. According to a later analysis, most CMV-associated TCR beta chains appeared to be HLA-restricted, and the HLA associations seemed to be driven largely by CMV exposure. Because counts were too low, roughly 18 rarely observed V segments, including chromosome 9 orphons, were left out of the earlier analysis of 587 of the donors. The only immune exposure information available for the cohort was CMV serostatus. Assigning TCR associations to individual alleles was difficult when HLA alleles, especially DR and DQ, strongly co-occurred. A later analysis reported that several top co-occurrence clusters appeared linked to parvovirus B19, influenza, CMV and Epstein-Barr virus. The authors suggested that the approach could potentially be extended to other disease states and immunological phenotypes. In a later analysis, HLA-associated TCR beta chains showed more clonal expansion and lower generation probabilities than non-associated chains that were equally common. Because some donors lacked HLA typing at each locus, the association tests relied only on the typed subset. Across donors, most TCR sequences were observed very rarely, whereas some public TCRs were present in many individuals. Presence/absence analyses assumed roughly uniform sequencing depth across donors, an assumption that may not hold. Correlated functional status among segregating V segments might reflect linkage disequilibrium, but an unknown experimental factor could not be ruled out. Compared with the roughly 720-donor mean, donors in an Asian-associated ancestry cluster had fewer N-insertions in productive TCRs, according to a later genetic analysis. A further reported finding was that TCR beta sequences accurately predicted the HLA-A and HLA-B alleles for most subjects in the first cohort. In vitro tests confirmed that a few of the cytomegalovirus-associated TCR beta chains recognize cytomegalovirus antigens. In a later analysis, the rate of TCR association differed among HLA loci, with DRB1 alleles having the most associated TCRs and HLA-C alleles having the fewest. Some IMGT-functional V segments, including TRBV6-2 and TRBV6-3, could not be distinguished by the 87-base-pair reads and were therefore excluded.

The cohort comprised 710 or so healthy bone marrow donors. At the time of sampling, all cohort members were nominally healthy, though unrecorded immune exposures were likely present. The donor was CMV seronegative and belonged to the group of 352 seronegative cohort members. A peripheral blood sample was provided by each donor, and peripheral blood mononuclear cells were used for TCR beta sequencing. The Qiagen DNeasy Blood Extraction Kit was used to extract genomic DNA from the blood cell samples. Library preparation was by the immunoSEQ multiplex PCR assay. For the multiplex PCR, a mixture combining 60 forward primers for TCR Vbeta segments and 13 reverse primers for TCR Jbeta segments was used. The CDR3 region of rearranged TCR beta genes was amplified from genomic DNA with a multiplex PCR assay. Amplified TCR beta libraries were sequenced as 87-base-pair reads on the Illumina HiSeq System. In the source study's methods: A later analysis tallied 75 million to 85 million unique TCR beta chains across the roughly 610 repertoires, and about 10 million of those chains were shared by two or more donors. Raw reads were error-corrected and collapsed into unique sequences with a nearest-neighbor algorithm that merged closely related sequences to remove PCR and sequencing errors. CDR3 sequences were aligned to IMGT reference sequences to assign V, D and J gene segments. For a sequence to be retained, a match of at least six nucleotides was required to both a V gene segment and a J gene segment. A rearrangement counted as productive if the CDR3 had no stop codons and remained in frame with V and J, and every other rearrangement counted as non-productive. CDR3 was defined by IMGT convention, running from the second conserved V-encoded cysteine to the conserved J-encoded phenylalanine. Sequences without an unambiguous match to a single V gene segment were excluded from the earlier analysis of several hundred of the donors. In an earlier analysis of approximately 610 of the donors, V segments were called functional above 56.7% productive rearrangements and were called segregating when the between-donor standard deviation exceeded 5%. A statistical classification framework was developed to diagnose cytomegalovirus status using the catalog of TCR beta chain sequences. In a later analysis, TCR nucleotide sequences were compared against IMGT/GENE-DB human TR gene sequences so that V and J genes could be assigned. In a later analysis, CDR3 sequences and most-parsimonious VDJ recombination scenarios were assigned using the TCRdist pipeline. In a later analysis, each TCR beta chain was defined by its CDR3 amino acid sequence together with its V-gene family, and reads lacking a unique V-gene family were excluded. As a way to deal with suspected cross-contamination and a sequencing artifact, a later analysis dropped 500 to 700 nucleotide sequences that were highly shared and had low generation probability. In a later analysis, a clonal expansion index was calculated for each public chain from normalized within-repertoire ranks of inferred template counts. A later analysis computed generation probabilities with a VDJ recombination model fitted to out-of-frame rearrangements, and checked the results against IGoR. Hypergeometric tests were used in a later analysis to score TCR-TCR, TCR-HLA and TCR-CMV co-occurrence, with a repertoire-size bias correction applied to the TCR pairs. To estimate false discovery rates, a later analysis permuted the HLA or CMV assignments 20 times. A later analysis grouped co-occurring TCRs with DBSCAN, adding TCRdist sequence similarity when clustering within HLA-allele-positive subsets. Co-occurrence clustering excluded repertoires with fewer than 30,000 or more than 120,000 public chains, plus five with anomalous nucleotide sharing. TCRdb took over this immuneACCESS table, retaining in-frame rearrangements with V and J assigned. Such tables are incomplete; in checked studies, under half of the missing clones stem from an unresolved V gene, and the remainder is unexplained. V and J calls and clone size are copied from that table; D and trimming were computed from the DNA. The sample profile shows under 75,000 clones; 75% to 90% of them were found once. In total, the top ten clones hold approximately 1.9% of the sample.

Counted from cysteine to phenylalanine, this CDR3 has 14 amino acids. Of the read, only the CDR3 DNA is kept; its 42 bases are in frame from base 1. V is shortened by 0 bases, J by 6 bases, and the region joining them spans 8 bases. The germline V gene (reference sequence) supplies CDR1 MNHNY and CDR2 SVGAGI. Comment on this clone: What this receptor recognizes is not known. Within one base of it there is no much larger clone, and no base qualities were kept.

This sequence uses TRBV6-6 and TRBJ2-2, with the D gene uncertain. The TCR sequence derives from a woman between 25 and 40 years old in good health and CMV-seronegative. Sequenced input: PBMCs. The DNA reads TGTGCCAGCAGTTACTCACACCCCCCCGGGGAGCTGTTTTTT. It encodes CASSYSHPPGELFF.